This record looks at one T cell receptor beta chain sequence and its context. Antigen: not known. This entry comes from a study of T cells in narcolepsy. Findings and caveats of the study: Autoreactive clone sequences were missing from some blood memory CD4+ repertoires.

There are 16 residues in the CDR3. Between the trimmed V and J ends, which lost 0 bases and 8 bases, there was a span of 16 bases. CDR1 LGHNA and CDR2 YNFKEQ come from the germline V gene. The repertoire was sequenced with immunoSEQ multiplex PCR; TCRdb's copy has only in-frame clones and lacks some. The sample consists of about 34,000 clones, more than 75% of them appearing once. The sample comprised CD45RA- memory CD4+ T cells from PBMCs. The chain employs TRBV4-2 and TRBJ1-4; D call uncertain. The receptor was derived from a human donor with narcolepsy. The CDR3 DNA is TGTGCCAGCAGCCAAGACGCACGGACCGAGCGGGAAAAACTGTTTTTT. Translation: CASSQDARTEREKLFF.